The 17 T cell receptor beta chains reported below all come from one sample, sequenced in a study of shared clonotypes between healthy human individuals. Clones were sequenced by immunoSEQ multiplex PCR, and TCRdb holds only the in-frame ones, with some missing. The sample consists of approximately 2.4 million clones, almost 96% of them appearing once. The specimen sequenced was naive CD4+ T cells sorted from blood. Regarding subset: CD45RA+ positively selected. The receptors derive from a man between 18 and 29 years old in good health.

The V call is TRBV4-1, the J call TRBJ1-2, with D perhaps TRBD1 (6 bases). Trimming left V 0 bases short and J 6 bases short, with 14 bases between. CDR1 and CDR2 (germline): MGHRA, YSYEKL. The CDR3 runs 15 residues. The CDR3 bases are TGCGCCAGCAGCCAAGATTCCGGGCCAGGGGATGGCTACACCTTC. As protein: CASSQDSGPGDGYTF.

The rearrangement links TRBV11-3 to TRBJ2-3; D is undetermined. Germline assignment: CDR1 SGHNT and CDR2 YENEEA. Trimming shortened V by 1 base and J by 2 bases, and 4 bases separated the two germline ends. The CDR3 extends over 13 amino acids. The CDR3 loop reads CASSLGLTDTQYF. The CDR3 DNA reads as TGTGCCAGCAGCTTAGGCCTCACAGATACGCAGTATTTT.

The chain has TRBV29-1 and TRBJ1-1, with TRBD1 as a possible D gene (5 bases). In germline, CDR1 is SQVTM, CDR2 ANQGSEA. The V end was cut by 7 bases, the J end by 1 base, with 16 bases between. The CDR3 has 14 amino acids. The CDR3 DNA reads as TGCAGCGCCCCCGGGGGGTCGGCGAACACTGAAGCTTTCTTT. Translation: CSAPGGSANTEAFF.

The genes are TRBV5-1 and TRBJ2-6; the D gene is possibly TRBD2 (5 bases). The CDR3 has 17 amino acids. Germline values: CDR1 SGHRS, CDR2 YFSETQ. V gave up 4 bases and J gave up 1 base, with 15 bases separating them. The CDR3 region has the DNA TGCGCCAGCAGCGCTTCAACCGGAGGTTCTGGGGCCAACGTCCTGACTTTC. It is translated as CASSASTGGSGANVLTF.

This chain uses TRBV4-1 with TRBJ1-3, with D possibly matching TRBD1 (5 bases). Trimming pared 1 base from V and 4 bases from J, leaving 17 bases between. Germline V lookup: CDR1 MGHRA, CDR2 YSYEKL. CDR3 size: 17 residues. The CDR3 DNA sequence: TGCGCCAGCAGCCAAGGCCGTGCCCGGGACCGCGGAAACACCATATATTTT. It is translated as CASSQGRARDRGNTIYF.

The rearrangement joins TRBV6-6 to TRBJ2-3; TRBD2 matches 9 bases. V dropped 4 bases and J dropped 6; count of bases not matched to a gene: 2. Germline values: CDR1 MNHNY, CDR2 SVGAGI (reference sequence). The CDR3 consists of 13 residues. Here the CDR3 reads CASSSSGGDTQYF. For the CDR3, the DNA is TGTGCCAGCAGTTCCAGCGGGGGGGATACGCAGTATTTT.

The genes are TRBV7-9 and TRBJ1-5, with 9 bases identical to TRBD1. Trimming at V came to 1 base and at J to 7 bases, leaving 5 bases not matched to a gene. The germline CDR1 and CDR2 sequences are SEHNR and FQNEAQ (reference sequence). This CDR3 is built from 15 residues. The CDR3 coding sequence is TGTGCCAGCAGCTTAGGGACAGGGGCGGAACAGCCCCAGCATTTT. It yields the protein CASSLGTGAEQPQHF.

The chain combines TRBV5-1 with TRBJ2-5; 7 nucleotides match TRBD1. Losses at the gene ends were 4 bases for V and 4 bases for J; bases not matched to a gene: 16. There are 17 residues in the CDR3. Germline values: CDR1 SGHRS, CDR2 YFSETQ. The CDR3 bases are TGCGCCAGCAGCGTAGACAGGGTCAGATCGGGGTCAGAGACCCAGTACTTC. This gives the protein CASSVDRVRSGSETQYF.

The chain employs TRBV6-5 and TRBJ1-2; perhaps TRBD1 as D (5 bases). Germline V gives CDR1 MNHEY, CDR2 SVGAGI. This CDR3 has 12 amino acids. The V end lost 7 bases, the J end lost 5 bases, and 11 bases lay between the germline ends. CDR3 nucleotide sequence: TGTGCCAGCAATGGGGGAAAGTATGGCTACACCTTC. It is translated as CASNGGKYGYTF.

As to this clone: Other nucleotide sequences from this sample produce the same CDR3. This chain joins TRBV9 and TRBJ2-7; 10 bases map to TRBD2. The germline gives CDR1 SGDLS, CDR2 YYNGEE. V lost 0 bases to trimming and J lost 2 bases; unmatched junction nucleotides: 2. The CDR3 spans 15 residues. CDR3 coding DNA: TGTGCCAGCAGCGTAGGCAGCGGGGGGGCCTACGAGCAGTACTTC. Its protein is CASSVGSGGAYEQYF.

This clone was seen just once. V and J are TRBV10-2 and TRBJ1-2; D uncertain. The CDR3 extends over 10 amino acids. Looked up from germline, CDR1 is WSHSY and CDR2 is SAAADI. Between the trimmed V and J ends, which lost 8 bases and 3 bases, there was a span of 4 bases. In nucleotides, the CDR3 is TGCGCCAGCGGGGACTATGGCTACACCTTC. Encoded protein: CASGDYGYTF.

On this clone itself: Other DNA variants within this sample encode the same CDR3. The CDR3 DNA is TGTGCCAGCAGCGTAGAGGGAAATAGCAATCAGCCCCAGCATTTT. This translates into CASSVEGNSNQPQHF. This chain links TRBV9 with TRBJ1-5; no clear D gene. Trimming removed 0 bases at V and 0 bases at J, with 7 bases between. This CDR3 has 15 residues. Germline V gives CDR1 SGDLS, CDR2 YYNGEE.

The V and J genes are TRBV10-3 and TRBJ2-1; D is perhaps TRBD1 (5 bases). CDR1 is ENHRY and CDR2 is SYGVKD in the germline V gene. The CDR3 extends over 12 amino acids. The V gene lost 2 bases and the J gene lost 9 bases, with 8 bases spanning the gap. The CDR3 sequence: CAISEGAPEQFF. CDR3 sequence (DNA): TGTGCCATCAGTGAGGGGGCCCCTGAGCAGTTCTTC.

V is TRBV4-1 and J is TRBJ2-7; tentative D call: TRBD2 (5 bases). Per germline, CDR1 MGHRA and CDR2 YSYEKL. Trimming removed 5 bases from V and 2 bases from J, with 13 bases in between. This CDR3 is 14 amino acids long. The CDR3 region is CASSYIARTYEQYF. As DNA, the CDR3 is TGCGCCAGCAGCTATATAGCGCGAACCTACGAGCAGTACTTC.

The V and J genes are TRBV27 and TRBJ1-2; D may be TRBD1 (6 bases). Germline V gene sequence: CDR1 MNHEY, CDR2 SMNVEV (reference sequence). The CDR3 totals 15 residues. V was pared by 6 bases and J by 11 bases, with 25 bases between. The CDR3 coding sequence is TGTGCCAGCAGCACCTTCGGGGGGCGCCCCATTAGGTACACCTTC. Translating gives CASSTFGGRPIRYTF.

V and J are TRBV28 and TRBJ2-1, with D tentatively TRBD2 (6 bases). Germline CDR1 and CDR2: MDHEN and SYDVKM. This CDR3 spans 13 amino acids. V was shortened by 6 bases and J by 8 bases, with 14 bases between the two germline ends. The CDR3 loop is CASSRGRTDEQFF. The CDR3 DNA reads as TGTGCCAGCAGCCGGGGGAGGACCGATGAGCAGTTCTTC. Full variable domain (rest looked up from reference TRBV28 and TRBJ2-1): DVKVTQSSRYLVKRTGEKVFLECVQDMDHENMFWYRQDPGLGLRLIYFSYDVKMKEKGDIPEGYSVSREKKERFSLILESASTNQTSMYLCASSRGRTDEQFFGPGTRLTVL.

The chain has TRBV6-6 and TRBJ1-5; D call uncertain. Germline V lookup: CDR1 MNHNY, CDR2 SVGAGI (reference sequence). The CDR3 has 14 residues. V lost 0 bases to trimming and J lost 4 bases, with 7 bases between them. Here the CDR3 reads CASSYSGNNQPQHF. In nucleotides, the CDR3 is TGTGCCAGCAGTTACTCAGGGAATAATCAGCCCCAGCATTTT.